These T cell receptor beta chains were read from a single sample in a study of beta chain features in type 1 diabetes. Assay: immunoSEQ multiplex PCR; the TCRdb copy retains only in-frame clones and omits some. The profile shows approximately 170,000 clones, 6.5% to 8.5% of them singletons. The sequencing sample was made of central memory CD4+ T cells from blood. These receptors came from a man younger than 35 with type 1 diabetes. Each CDR3 is given with its conserved first and last residue. D genes are given only for firm matches. Only some rows state a clone size, as once, few, many or a class for expanded clones.

V,J,size,D,CDR3,DNA
TRBV7-9,TRBJ2-1,many,NA,CASSSGRGDEQFF,TGTGCCAGCAGCTCTGGCAGGGGTGATGAGCAGTTCTTC
TRBV19,TRBJ2-5,few,TRBD1,CASGIQGDRRETQYF,TGTGCCAGCGGTATACAGGGGGACCGGCGAGAGACCCAGTACTTC
TRBV5-4,TRBJ2-5,NA,NA,CASSPDRNRETQYF,TGTGCCAGCAGCCCGGACAGAAATAGGGAGACCCAGTACTTC
TRBV7-2,TRBJ2-6,few,NA,CASRIGVSGANVLTF,TGTGCCAGCAGAATAGGGGTCTCTGGGGCCAACGTCCTGACTTTC
TRBV29-1,TRBJ2-3,NA,TRBD2,CSVEAGAGAPDTQYF,TGCAGCGTTGAAGCTGGGGCGGGAGCCCCAGATACGCAGTATTTT
TRBV4-1,TRBJ2-1,many,NA,CASSQGWGVYNEQFF,TGCGCCAGCAGCCAAGGGTGGGGCGTGTACAATGAGCAGTTCTTC
TRBV4-3,TRBJ2-1,NA,NA,CASSQQPSGVRGEQFF,TGCGCCAGCAGCCAACAACCCAGCGGTGTTCGCGGAGAGCAGTTCTTC
TRBV10-3,TRBJ2-5,NA,TRBD1,CAIRANDRGNQETQYF,TGTGCCATCAGAGCCAATGACAGGGGCAACCAAGAGACCCAGTACTTC
TRBV5-8,TRBJ2-4,few,TRBD1,CASSLTGTVAKNIQYF,TGTGCCAGCAGCCTGACAGGGACCGTAGCCAAAAACATTCAGTACTTC
TRBV7-9,TRBJ2-1,few,TRBD2,CASIPQLAGGMNEQFF,TGTGCCAGTATACCTCAACTAGCGGGGGGGATGAATGAGCAGTTCTTC
TRBV29-1,TRBJ1-1,NA,NA,CSVEAHPGWMNTEAFF,TGCAGCGTTGAAGCCCATCCCGGGTGGATGAACACTGAAGCTTTCTTT
TRBV2,TRBJ2-3,many,NA,CASSEARDTQYF,TGTGCCAGCAGTGAAGCCAGAGATACGCAGTATTTT
TRBV11-2,TRBJ2-5,few,NA,CASSRGGARETQYF,TGTGCCAGCAGCCGTGGGGGGGCGCGAGAGACCCAGTACTTC
TRBV28,TRBJ1-4,few,TRBD1,CASSFSLQGFNEKLFF,TGTGCCAGCAGTTTCTCCTTACAGGGGTTTAATGAAAAACTGTTTTTT
TRBV4-3,TRBJ1-2,NA,TRBD1,CASSYGRDSHGYGYTF,TGCGCCAGCAGCTATGGTAGGGACAGCCATGGCTATGGCTACACCTTC
TRBV7-7,TRBJ2-2,few,NA,CASSPGSGPDTGELFF,TGTGCCAGCAGCCCCGGTTCAGGGCCCGACACCGGGGAGCTGTTTTTT
TRBV29-1,TRBJ2-2,few,TRBD1,CSVERGQGVGTGELFF,TGCAGCGTTGAGAGAGGACAGGGTGTCGGCACCGGGGAGCTGTTTTTT
TRBV4-2,TRBJ2-3,NA,TRBD2,CASSQDTGGDTQYF,TGTGCCAGCAGCCAAGATACGGGGGGAGATACGCAGTATTTT
TRBV7-2,TRBJ2-3,NA,NA,CASSLVQNTDTQYF,TGTGCCAGCAGCTTAGTTCAGAATACAGATACGCAGTATTTT
TRBV27,TRBJ2-7,NA,NA,CASPVGRPYEQYF,TGTGCCAGCCCCGTAGGGAGGCCCTACGAGCAGTACTTC
TRBV19,TRBJ2-1,few,TRBD2,CASMRSPSGSNEQFF,TGTGCCAGTATGAGGTCTCCTAGCGGGTCCAATGAGCAGTTCTTC
TRBV5-1,TRBJ2-5,NA,TRBD2,CASSLWASGTQETQYF,TGCGCCAGCAGCTTGTGGGCTAGCGGGACTCAAGAGACCCAGTACTTC
TRBV5-1,TRBJ2-5,few,TRBD1,CASSPTGEETQYF,TGCGCCAGCAGCCCTACAGGGGAAGAGACCCAGTACTTC
TRBV27,TRBJ1-1,few,TRBD1,CASRIGTAMNTEAFF,TGTGCCAGCAGGATTGGGACAGCCATGAACACTGAAGCTTTCTTT
TRBV7-9,TRBJ2-1,NA,TRBD2,CASSLGASGGTDEQFF,TGTGCCAGCAGCTTAGGAGCTAGCGGGGGGACAGATGAGCAGTTCTTC
TRBV4-3,TRBJ2-1,many,NA,CASSPQVYDNEQFF,TGCGCCAGCAGCCCACAGGTCTACGACAATGAGCAGTTCTTC
TRBV28,TRBJ2-5,NA,TRBD1,CASSVTTGEETQYF,TGTGCCAGCAGTGTTACGACAGGGGAAGAGACCCAGTACTTC
TRBV15,TRBJ1-1,NA,NA,CATSRNEDTEAFF,TGTGCCACCAGCAGAAACGAGGACACTGAAGCTTTCTTT
TRBV18,TRBJ1-4,few,TRBD1,CASSLGTEFNEKLFF,TGTGCCAGCTCACTCGGGACAGAATTTAATGAAAAACTGTTTTTT
TRBV6-5,TRBJ2-7,few,NA,CASSKHATAYEQYF,TGTGCCAGCAGTAAACACGCGACAGCCTACGAGCAGTACTTC
TRBV2,TRBJ2-1,few,TRBD2,CASSLTSGGAPTNEQFF,TGTGCCAGCAGTTTGACTAGCGGGGGGGCTCCGACCAATGAGCAGTTCTTC
TRBV5-1,TRBJ2-5,NA,NA,CASSQQGGPEETQYF,TGCGCCAGCAGCCAACAGGGGGGGCCCGAAGAGACCCAGTACTTC
TRBV9,TRBJ2-3,few,NA,CASSDRADTQYF,TGTGCCAGCAGCGATAGAGCAGATACGCAGTATTTT
TRBV11-2,TRBJ2-5,few,TRBD2,CASSYLAGGGRETQYF,TGTGCCAGCAGCTACTTAGCGGGAGGAGGAAGGGAGACCCAGTACTTC
TRBV2,TRBJ1-5,NA,NA,CASSFGGAGQPQHF,TGTGCCAGCAGTTTCGGAGGGGCAGGTCAGCCCCAGCATTTT
TRBV9,TRBJ2-2,NA,TRBD2,CASSPDVLAATGELFF,TGTGCCAGCAGCCCCGACGTTCTAGCGGCCACCGGGGAGCTGTTTTTT
TRBV5-1,TRBJ2-7,few,NA,CASSPSAGYEQYF,TGCGCCAGCAGCCCTTCAGCAGGCTACGAGCAGTACTTC
TRBV21-1,TRBJ2-7,few,NA,CASSRGLARSEQYF,TGTGCCAGCAGCAGGGGACTAGCCCGGAGTGAGCAGTACTTC
TRBV2,TRBJ2-1,few,TRBD2,CASSDVAGGPDEQFF,TGTGCCAGCAGTGATGTAGCGGGGGGGCCGGATGAGCAGTTCTTC
TRBV28,TRBJ2-7,many,NA,CASSFRDNEQYF,TGTGCCAGCAGTTTCCGGGACAACGAGCAGTACTTC
TRBV4-3,TRBJ2-1,few,TRBD2,CASSFLAGGRYNEQFF,TGCGCCAGCAGCTTCCTAGCGGGGGGGAGATACAATGAGCAGTTCTTC
TRBV7-2,TRBJ2-7,NA,NA,CASSLQAGPTYEQYF,TGTGCCAGCAGCTTACAGGCGGGACCCACCTACGAGCAGTACTTC
TRBV28,TRBJ2-3,NA,TRBD2,CASSPELHSSGTGGVADTQYF,TGTGCCAGCAGTCCCGAACTCCACTCTAGCGGGACGGGTGGGGTGGCAGATACGCAGTATTTT
TRBV5-4,TRBJ2-1,NA,TRBD2,CASSQGGGYNEQFF,TGTGCCAGCAGCCAGGGCGGGGGCTACAATGAGCAGTTCTTC
TRBV4-3,TRBJ2-2,few,TRBD2,CASSQEGSSGGSLNTGELFF,TGCGCCAGCAGCCAAGAGGGCTCCAGCGGGGGGTCTTTGAACACCGGGGAGCTGTTTTTT
TRBV18,TRBJ2-7,NA,TRBD2,CASSPIAGTSGGKTTYEQYF,TGTGCCAGCTCACCAATCGCCGGGACTAGCGGGGGGAAAACAACCTACGAGCAGTACTTC
TRBV25-1,TRBJ2-7,NA,NA,CASSDFHEQYF,TGTGCCAGCAGTGACTTCCACGAGCAGTACTTC
TRBV4-3,TRBJ2-6,many,NA,CASSQGSQGASGANVLTF,TGCGCCAGCAGCCAAGGCTCTCAGGGTGCCTCTGGGGCCAACGTCCTGACTTTC
TRBV5-1,TRBJ2-7,few,NA,CASSPYRSEQYF,TGCGCCAGCAGCCCGTACAGGTCCGAGCAGTACTTC
TRBV6-1,TRBJ2-7,NA,TRBD2,CASRTSGKYPYEQYF,TGTGCCAGCAGAACTAGCGGGAAGTACCCCTACGAGCAGTACTTC